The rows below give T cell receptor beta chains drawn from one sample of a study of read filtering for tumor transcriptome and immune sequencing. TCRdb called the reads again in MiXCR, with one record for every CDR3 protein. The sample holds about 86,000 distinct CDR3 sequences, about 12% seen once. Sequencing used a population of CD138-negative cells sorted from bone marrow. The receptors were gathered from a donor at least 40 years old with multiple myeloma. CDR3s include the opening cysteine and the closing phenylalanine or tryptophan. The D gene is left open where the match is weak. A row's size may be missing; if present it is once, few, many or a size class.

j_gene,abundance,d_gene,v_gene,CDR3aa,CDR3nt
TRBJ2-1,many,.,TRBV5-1,CASSLDGGIGDNEQFF,TGCGCCAGCAGCTTGGACGGGGGCATAGGCGACAATGAGCAGTTCTTC
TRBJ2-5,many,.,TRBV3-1,CASSQEGPQYF,TGTGCCAGCAGCCAAGAGGGGCCCCAGTACTTC
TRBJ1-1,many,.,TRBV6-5,CASSYSGHQSHSAFF,TGTGCCAGCAGTTACTCAGGGCACCAATCGCATTCAGCTTTCTTT
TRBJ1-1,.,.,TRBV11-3,CASSLPGISSEAFF,TGTGCCAGCAGCTTGCCAGGTATATCGTCTGAAGCTTTCTTT
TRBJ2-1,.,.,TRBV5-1,CASSLGTSSYNEQFF,TGCGCCAGCAGCCTCGGGACGAGCTCCTACAATGAGCAGTTCTTC
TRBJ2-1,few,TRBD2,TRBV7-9,CASSGTSGRYNEQFF,TGTGCCAGCAGCGGGACTAGCGGGAGGTACAATGAGCAGTTCTTC
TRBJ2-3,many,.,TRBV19,CASTRWGAKSTDTQYF,TGTGCCAGTACCCGATGGGGGGCAAAGAGCACAGATACGCAGTATTTT
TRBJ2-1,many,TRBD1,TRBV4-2,CASSSAGTGTYNEQFF,TGTGCCAGCAGCTCCGCCGGGACAGGGACCTACAATGAGCAGTTCTTC
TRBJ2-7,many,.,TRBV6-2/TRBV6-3,CASSLGRRQYF,TGTGCCAGCAGCCTGGGGAGGAGGCAGTACTTC
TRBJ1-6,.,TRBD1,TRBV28,CASSLPPGQGYSPLHF,TGTGCCAGCAGCTTGCCCCCGGGACAGGGCTATTCACCCCTCCACTTT
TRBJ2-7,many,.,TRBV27,CASSLQSAAYEQYF,TGTGCCAGCAGTTTACAGAGCGCGGCCTACGAGCAGTACTTC
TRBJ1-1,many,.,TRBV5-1,CASSLSGDTEAFF,TGCGCCAGCAGCTTGTCGGGAGACACTGAAGCTTTCTTT
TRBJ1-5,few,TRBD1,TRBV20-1,CSAREGQVGQPQHF,TGCAGTGCTAGAGAGGGACAGGTCGGACAGCCCCAGCATTTT
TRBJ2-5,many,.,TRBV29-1,CSVRYLGGIETQYF,TGCAGCGTTCGTTACCTAGGGGGAATAGAGACCCAGTACTTC
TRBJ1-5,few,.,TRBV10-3,CAISGGDQPQHF,TGTGCCATCAGCGGGGGGGATCAGCCCCAGCATTTT
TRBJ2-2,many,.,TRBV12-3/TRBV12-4,CASSLMGTGELFF,TGTGCCAGCAGTCTTATGGGTACGGGGGAGCTGTTTTTT
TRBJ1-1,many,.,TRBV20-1,CSAREGSTEAFF,TGCAGTGCTAGAGAAGGATCGACTGAAGCTTTCTTT
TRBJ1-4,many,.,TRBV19,CASSKTVATNEKLFF,TGTGCCAGTAGTAAGACGGTTGCAACTAATGAAAAACTGTTTTTT